This T cell receptor (beta chain) was found in a study of blood T cell repertoires in COVID-19. With 4 bases removed from V and 2 bases from J, the gap between germline ends came to 11 bases. Germline CDR1 and CDR2: SGHTA and FQGNSA. The length of the CDR3 is 15 residues. TCRdb keeps only in-frame clones here, not all; method: immunoSEQ multiplex PCR. The sample shows about 230,000 clones, 83% of them seen only once. Sample: peripheral blood. This chain uses TRBV7-2 with TRBJ2-2; TRBD2 is a possible D gene (5 bases). The sequence was collected from a man between 35 and 55 years old with active or convalescent COVID-19. CDR3 residues: CASSSGLSNTGELFF. The DNA for the CDR3 is TGTGCCAGCAGCTCCGGACTCTCCAACACCGGGGAGCTGTTTTTT.